This entry features one T cell receptor beta chain sequence. Clones were read by immunoSEQ multiplex PCR, and TCRdb kept only the in-frame ones, dropping some. The repertoire holds around 50,000 clones, 80% to 90% seen once, with 6% to 8% in the top ten. These data belong to a study of T cell responses to AZD1222 COVID-19 vaccine. Germline trimming cut 6 bases from V and 7 bases from J; bases unmatched to any gene: 8. Germline V gives CDR1 MNHNY, CDR2 SVGAGI (reference sequence). The CDR3 is 13 residues long. The sequenced sample was peripheral blood, obtained 28 days after the second AZD1222 dose. The TCR sequence derives from an adult who received the AZD1222 COVID-19 vaccine. The rearrangement links TRBV6-6 to TRBJ1-2; 7 positions match TRBD1. This CDR3 reads CASSRDRDGGYTF. CDR3 DNA sequence: TGTGCCAGCAGCCGAGACAGGGACGGTGGCTACACCTTC.